Presented here are 13 T cell receptor gamma chains from one specimen sequenced in a study of γδ T cells in repeated Plasmodium falciparum infection. TCRdb re-processed the multiplex PCR reads using CATT. The table lists some 32,000 gamma-chain clones, 1.4% to 1.5% of them singletons. Flow sorting of PBMC yielded separate Vgamma9/Vdelta2+ and Vdelta2-negative gammadelta T cell populations for bulk repertoire analysis. Sequences were obtained from gamma-delta T cells from blood. The receptors originated from a pool of human donors (malaria-infected and uninfected, not separated).

In its sample, this clone was seen a few times. The likely explanation is a read error, given a far larger clone one base away. J gene calling gave no result, while the V gene is TRGV3. Germline CDR1 is VTNTFY and CDR2 is YDVSTARD (reference sequence). This CDR3 comprises 15 residues. The CDR3: CATWDRLSSDWIKTF. The CDR3 region has the DNA TGTGCCACCTGGGACAGGCTTAGTAGTGATTGGATCAAGACGTTC.

A few counts support this clone. The chain has TRGV4 and TRGJ1 or TRGJ2. TCRdb records no J gene; here it was assigned by comparing the DNA to germline. With V trimmed by 0 bases and J by 3 bases, 5 bases remained unmatched. The CDR3 totals 14 residues. The germline CDR1 and CDR2 sequences are EGSTGY and YDSYTSSV. CDR3 in DNA: TGTGCCACCTGGGATGGGCTCACTTATTATAAGAAACTCTTT. This sequence encodes CATWDGLTYYKKLF.

This clone showed up many times. TCRdb shows a much larger clone's protein in place of this DNA's translation, and the two differ at residue 3, likely through a read error; the protein shown is translated from the DNA. This sequence joins TRGV9 and TRGJP. CDR1 and CDR2 from the germline V gene are GITISATS and ISYDGTV (reference sequence). CDR3 size: 16 residues. CDR3 protein: CASWEAKELGKKIKVF. In DNA form, the CDR3 reads TGTGCCTCGTGGGAGGCTAAGGAGTTGGGCAAAAAAATCAAGGTATTT.

This clone was observed many times. It differs at one base from a far larger clone, so likely a read error. The identical CDR3 is also encoded by other nucleotide sequences in the sample. CDR3 bases: TGTGCCCTGTGGGACCTGCAAGAGGTAGTGTTGGGCAAAAAAATCAAGGTATTT. This codes for CALWDLQEVVLGKKIKVF. This chain links TRGV9 with TRGJP. As TCRdb names no J gene, one was assigned here on the basis of a DNA match to germline. This CDR3 has 18 amino acids. Germline V gene lookup returns CDR1 GITISATS and CDR2 ISYDGTV (reference sequence).

By its share, this clone is medium-sized (0.01 to 0.1%). This chain joins TRGV9 and TRGJP. Trimming cost V 3 bases and J 6 bases; bases outside gene matches: 8. This CDR3 has 17 residues. Germline V gene sequence: CDR1 GITISATS, CDR2 ISYDGTV (reference sequence). The CDR3 region is CALWETPVELGKKIKVF. CDR3 nucleotide sequence: TGTGCCTTGTGGGAGACCCCGGTAGAGTTGGGCAAAAAAATCAAGGTATTT.

This clone was detected many times. A far larger clone is one nucleotide away, so this likely arose from a read error. Other DNA sequences within the sample encode an identical CDR3. The V gene reported is TRGV9; the J gene is uncalled. This CDR3 has 11 amino acids. The germline V gene encodes CDR1 GITISATS and CDR2 ISYDGTV (reference sequence). The CDR3 sequence: CALWEVREKLF. CDR3 bases: TGTGCCTTGTGGGAGGTACGGGAGAAGCTCTTT.

This clone was counted at least ten times. This DNA translates differently at residue 13 from the TCRdb protein, which is that of a much larger clone; a read error is likely, and the protein shown is the DNA's own translation. The chain uses TRGV9 and TRGJP. No J gene is reported in TCRdb; it was inferred here by comparing the DNA with germline. The CDR3 runs 16 residues. Germline loops: CDR1 GITISATS, CDR2 ISYDGTV (reference sequence). The CDR3 region is CALWEVLVLGKKVKVF. The CDR3 DNA reads as TGTGCCTTGTGGGAGGTGCTCGTGTTGGGCAAAAAAGTCAAGGTATTT.

As to this clone: This DNA's translation differs at residue 13 from TCRdb's protein, which comes from a much larger clone; a read error is likely, and the protein shown is translated from the DNA. The chain has TRGV9 and TRGJP. The J gene is not listed in TCRdb, so it was assigned here from a DNA match to germline. CDR1 is GITISATS, CDR2 ISYDGTV, per germline (reference sequence). The CDR3 covers 18 residues. CDR3 sequence reads: CALWEGLTKELGNKIKVF. The CDR3 DNA sequence: TGTGCCTTGTGGGAGGGCTTAACGAAAGAGTTGGGCAATAAAATCAAGGTATTT.

Worth noting for this clone: The protein given by TCRdb reflects a much larger clone and differs at residue 6 from this DNA's translation, likely from a read error; the protein shown is the DNA's translation. The chain carries TRGV5 and TRGJP1. Looked up from germline, CDR1 is VINAFY and CDR2 is YDVSNSKD. The CDR3 loop spans 11 amino acids. V gave up 6 bases and J gave up 10 bases; unmatched junction bases: 5. The CDR3 coding sequence is TGTGCCACCTGGAGGGATTGGTTCAAGATATTT. Its protein product is CATWRDWFKIF.

This clone was found a few times. A far larger clone is just one base off, so this is likely a read error. CDR3 bases: TGTGCCACCTGGGACCTGAGGGGGGAGAAGAAGCTCTTT. Translated, it gives CATWDLRGEKKLF. The V gene reported is TRGV8; the J gene is uncalled. Germline CDR1 reads VENAVY; CDR2 reads YDSYNSRV. The CDR3 covers 13 residues.

There are a few counts of this clone. TCRdb has a much larger clone's protein, which differs at residue 11 from the translation of this DNA, likely because of a read error; what is shown is the protein translated from the DNA. The gene calls are TRGV9 and TRGJ1 or TRGJ2. TCRdb supplies no J gene; here it was assigned by aligning the nucleotide sequence to germline. The CDR3 contains 14 residues. The V segment lost 3 bases and the J segment 12 bases; nucleotides outside the gene matches: 17. CDR1 and CDR2 (germline): GITISATS, ISYDGTV (reference sequence). The CDR3 DNA follows: TGTGCCTTGTGGGAGCTCGGGGTAGCTAAAAGGAAACTCTTT. Protein sequence: CALWELGVAKRKLF.

This clone has just a few counts. A single base is all that separates this from a far larger clone, so a read error is likely. The sample contains more than one DNA sequence encoding this CDR3. The chain joins TRGV9 to TRGJP1. Germline matching of the DNA provided the J gene here, since TCRdb leaves it blank. Germline lookup yields CDR1 GITISATS and CDR2 ISYDGTV (reference sequence). There are 12 residues in the CDR3. CDR3 sequence reads: CAFYTTGWFKIF. CDR3 DNA: TGTGCCTTCTATACTACTGGTTGGTTCAAGATATTT.

To note about this clone: TCRdb shows a much larger clone's protein in place of this DNA's translation, and the two differ at residue 9, likely through a read error; the protein shown is translated from the DNA. The genes are TRGV3 and TRGJ1 or TRGJ2. Losses at the gene ends were 0 bases for V and 7 bases for J; bases not matched to a gene: 9. The CDR3 has 14 residues. Germline V lookup: CDR1 VTNTFY, CDR2 YDVSTARD (reference sequence). The CDR3 DNA sequence: TGTGCCACCTGGGACAGGCCTGGACTCTATAAGAAACTCTTT. This encodes CATWDRPGLYKKLF.